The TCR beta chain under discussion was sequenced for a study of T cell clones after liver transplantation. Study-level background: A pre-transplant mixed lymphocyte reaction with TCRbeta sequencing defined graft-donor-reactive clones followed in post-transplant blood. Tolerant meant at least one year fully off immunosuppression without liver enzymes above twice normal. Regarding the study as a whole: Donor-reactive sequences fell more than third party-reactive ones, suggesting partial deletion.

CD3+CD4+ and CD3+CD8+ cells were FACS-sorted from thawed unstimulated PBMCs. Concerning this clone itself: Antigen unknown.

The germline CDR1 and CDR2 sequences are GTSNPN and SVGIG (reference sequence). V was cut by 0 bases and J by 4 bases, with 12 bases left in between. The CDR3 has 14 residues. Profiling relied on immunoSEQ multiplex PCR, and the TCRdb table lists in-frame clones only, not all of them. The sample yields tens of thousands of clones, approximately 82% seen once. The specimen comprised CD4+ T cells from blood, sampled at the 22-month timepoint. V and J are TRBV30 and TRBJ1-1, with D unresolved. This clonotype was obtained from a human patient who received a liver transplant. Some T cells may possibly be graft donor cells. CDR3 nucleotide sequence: TGTGCCTGGAGTGTACAACGGACGGGCACTGAAGCTTTCTTT. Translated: CAWSVQRTGTEAFF.